This TCR beta chain is drawn from a study of T cells in Graves' hyperthyroidism and ophthalmopathy. Study-level findings and limits: Most thyroid-expanded clonotypes above 0.001 were also found in blood.

A patient was excluded if there was uncontrolled infection, other autoimmune disease, pregnancy or lactation. The investigators amplified TCR beta CDR3 regions from RNA transcripts. TCR CDR3 regions were first amplified by RT-PCR with HTBI primers. TCRdb analysed the multiplex PCR reads with MiXCR anew, one entry per CDR3 protein. The sample holds 550,000 to 600,000 distinct CDR3 sequences, around 45% seen once. This clonotype was observed at least ten times. The antigen remains unidentified. The sample comprised peripheral blood or thyroid tissue (not recorded which). The sequence came from an adult woman with Graves' disease, either hyperthyroidism or ophthalmopathy (not recorded which).

The CDR3 region is CASSLSMADSGELFF. The CDR3 region has the DNA TGTGCCAGCAGCTTATCGATGGCGGACAGCGGGGAGCTGTTTTTT. The J gene is TRBJ2-2, the V gene TRBV7-6; D might be TRBD1 (6 bases). The CDR3 totals 15 residues. The V gene lost 2 bases and the J gene lost 7 bases, with 14 bases spanning the gap. Germline-derived CDR1 and CDR2 are SGHVS and FNYEAQ.